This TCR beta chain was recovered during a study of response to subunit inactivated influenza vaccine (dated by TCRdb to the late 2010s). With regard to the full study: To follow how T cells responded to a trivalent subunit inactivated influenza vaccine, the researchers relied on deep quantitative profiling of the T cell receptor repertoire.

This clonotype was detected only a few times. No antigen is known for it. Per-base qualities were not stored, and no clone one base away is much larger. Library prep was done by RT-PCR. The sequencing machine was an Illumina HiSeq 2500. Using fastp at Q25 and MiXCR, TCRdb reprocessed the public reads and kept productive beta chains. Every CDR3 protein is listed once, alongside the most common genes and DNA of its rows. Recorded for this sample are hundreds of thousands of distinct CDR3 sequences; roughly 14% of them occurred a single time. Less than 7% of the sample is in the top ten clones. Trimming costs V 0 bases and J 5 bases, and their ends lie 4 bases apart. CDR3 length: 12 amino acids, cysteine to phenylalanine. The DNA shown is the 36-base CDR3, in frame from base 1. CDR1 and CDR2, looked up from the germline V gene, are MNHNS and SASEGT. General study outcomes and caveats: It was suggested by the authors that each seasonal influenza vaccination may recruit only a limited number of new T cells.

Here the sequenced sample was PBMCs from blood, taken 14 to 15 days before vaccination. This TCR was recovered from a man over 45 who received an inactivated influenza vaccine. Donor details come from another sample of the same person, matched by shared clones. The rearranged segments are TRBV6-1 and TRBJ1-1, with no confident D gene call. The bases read TGTGCCAGCAGTGAAGCGAGGACTGAAGCTTTCTTT. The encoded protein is CASSEARTEAFF.